This TCR beta chain was found in a study of PD-L1 blockade in urothelial cancer. Study in general: Males with bladder-origin urothelial cancer made up about 85% of the roughly 29 patients. Patients had undergone 0 to 3 prior chemotherapy regimens.

The repertoire was sequenced with immunoSEQ multiplex PCR; TCRdb's copy has only in-frame clones and lacks some. The table lists 71,000 or so clones, less than 90% of them singletons. There are a few counts of this clone. The junction had 3 bases not matched to a gene; V was cut back by 1 base and J by 0 bases. CDR3 length: 16 residues. Germline-derived CDR1 and CDR2 are SGHVS and FQNEAQ. This specimen was PBMCs, taken around atezolizumab (anti-PD-L1) treatment. The genes are TRBV7-8 and TRBJ2-5; 9 bases are shared with TRBD2. This TCR derives from a man aged 55 to 70 with urothelial cancer. The CDR3 DNA follows: TGTGCCAGCAGCTTAGGTGCGGGAGGGTACCAAGAGACCCAGTACTTC. The encoded protein is CASSLGAGGYQETQYF.